Sequencing of this TCR beta chain was carried out in a study of T-cell reconstitution after alpha-beta-depleted transplantation in children. Study results and limitations: Several hundred expanded graft clones reportedly gave rise to the alpha-beta T cells present about two months after transplant. Surviving thymic progenitors and recipient T cells were the source of high TCRbeta diversity at day 60 in some patients. Once a year had passed after transplant, T-cell counts and diversity came mostly from newly produced T cells.

It was with unique molecular identifiers that the TCRbeta library was prepared. TCRdb itself ran the PCR reads through MiXCR, one entry per CDR3 protein. The data show roughly 150,000 distinct CDR3 sequences, roughly 10% seen once. CDR3 size: 16 residues. The V gene end was trimmed by 6 bases and the J gene end by 2 bases; junction bases not matched to a gene: 12. This clonotype was picked up many times. The antigen is unknown. The input for sequencing was PBMCs, taken before TCRalphabeta/CD19-depleted stem cell transplant. The chain employs TRBV12-3 or TRBV12-4 and TRBJ1-2; 7 nucleotides line up with TRBD1. This TCR derives from a boy between 2 and 10 years old with acute myeloid leukemia, due to receive a stem cell transplant. The CDR3 here is CASRSLSGTANYGYTF. As DNA, the CDR3 is TGTGCCAGCAGGTCGTTATCCGGGACAGCCAACTATGGCTACACCTTC.